This is a list of T cell receptor beta chains from one sample in a study of blood T cell repertoires in COVID-19. Method: immunoSEQ multiplex PCR; TCRdb's copy keeps in-frame clones and lacks some. Of under 100,000 clones listed, over 70% are singletons. Sequencing used peripheral blood. The receptors originated from a man older than 75 with active or convalescent COVID-19. The CDR3 runs from the conserved cysteine through the conserved F or W. A D gene is named only where the DNA matches it firmly. Clone size is given for some rows only: seen once, a few or many times, or a class if the clone is expanded.

V	J	D	length	size	CDR3	DNA
TRBV5-1	TRBJ1-1	.	13	once	CASSLAVNTEAFF	TGCGCCAGCAGCTTGGCCGTAAACACTGAAGCTTTCTTT
TRBV27	TRBJ2-3	TRBD2	18	.	CASSFLTSRGGSTDTQYF	TGTGCCAGCAGTTTCCTCACTAGTCGGGGGGGGAGCACAGATACGCAGTATTTT
TRBV18	TRBJ1-1	.	15	.	CASSRSPRGNTEAFF	TGTGCCAGCTCACGGTCTCCCCGGGGGAACACTGAAGCTTTCTTT
TRBV3-1/TRBV3-2	TRBJ1-4	.	15	.	CASSQAGGRDEKLFF	TGTGCCAGCAGCCAAGCGGGGGGCCGGGATGAAAAACTGTTTTTT
TRBV19	TRBJ1-5	.	11	.	CASGFFQPQHF	TGTGCCTCGGGATTCTTTCAGCCCCAGCATTTT
TRBV5-5	TRBJ2-1	TRBD2	14	.	CASSTIGGAREQFF	TGTGCCAGCAGCACGATCGGGGGGGCACGTGAGCAGTTCTTC
TRBV6-2/TRBV6-3	TRBJ2-4	TRBD1	13	.	CASSYTRDRIQYF	TGTGCCAGCAGTTACACGCGGGACAGGATTCAGTACTTC
TRBV3-1/TRBV3-2	TRBJ1-3	TRBD1	17	.	CASSQLGQGLRGNTIYF	TGTGCCAGCAGCCAATTAGGACAGGGGCTTAGAGGAAACACCATATATTTT
TRBV27	TRBJ1-2	.	12	.	CASSPLGGGYTF	TGTGCCAGCAGTCCCTTGGGGGGGGGCTACACCTTC
TRBV7-2	TRBJ1-5	.	14	.	CASSLVPENQPQHF	TGTGCCAGCAGCTTAGTTCCAGAAAATCAGCCCCAGCATTTT